Listed below are T cell receptor beta chains from one sample, sequenced in a study of T cell responses to AZD1222 COVID-19 vaccine. Assay used: immunoSEQ multiplex PCR; TCRdb lists only in-frame clones, some missing. The table records around 110,000 clones, roughly nine tenths of them present only once. Source: peripheral blood, taken 28 days after the second AZD1222 dose. These receptors originate from an adult who received the AZD1222 COVID-19 vaccine. Both conserved end residues are part of each CDR3. A D gene is named only where the DNA matches it firmly. For some rows the clone size is stated as once, few or many, or as a class when expanded; others skip it.

CDR3nt	CDR3aa	len	abundance	d_gene	v_gene	j_gene
TGTGCCAGCAGCTTTGGCGGATCCTACGAGCAGTACTTC	CASSFGGSYEQYF	13	.	.	TRBV13	TRBJ2-7
TGCGCCAGCAGCTTCTCCGGGACTAGCGGGTCAGATACGCAGTATTTT	CASSFSGTSGSDTQYF	16	.	TRBD2	TRBV5-1	TRBJ2-3
TGTGCCAGTACCCTCGGGGGCGCTGGGGCCAACGTCCTGACTTTC	CASTLGGAGANVLTF	15	.	.	TRBV19	TRBJ2-6
TGTGCCAGCAGCCAAGCCGGGACTAGCGGGAGGAGTGAGCAGTTCTTC	CASSQAGTSGRSEQFF	16	.	TRBD2	TRBV4-2	TRBJ2-1
TGTGCCAGCAGCACGCACCTCACTTATCAAGAGACCCAGTACTTC	CASSTHLTYQETQYF	15	.	.	TRBV14	TRBJ2-5
TGTGCCAGCAGTGAGATATCCTTCACAGATACGCAGTATTTT	CASSEISFTDTQYF	14	.	.	TRBV2	TRBJ2-3
TGCGCCAGCAGCTTAAGGCCGACAGGGGTTGCAACTAATGAAAAACTGTTTTTT	CASSLRPTGVATNEKLFF	18	.	TRBD1	TRBV5-1	TRBJ1-4
TGCAGCGTTGCGCCAGAGACAGGAGCTGACTACACCTTC	CSVAPETGADYTF	13	.	.	TRBV29-1	TRBJ1-2
TGTGCCCGCTGGAGTAACACTGAAGCTTTCTTT	CARWSNTEAFF	11	.	.	TRBV30	TRBJ1-1
TGTGCCAGCAGCGACGCGGGAGGGGACGAGCAGTACTTC	CASSDAGGDEQYF	13	.	TRBD2	TRBV27	TRBJ2-7
TGTGCCAGCAGCCAACTACGGGGGACCCACGAGCAGTACTTC	CASSQLRGTHEQYF	14	.	.	TRBV11-2	TRBJ2-7
TGTGCCAGCTCTATAGCGGGAGGGATTCAAGAGACCCAGTACTTC	CASSIAGGIQETQYF	15	.	TRBD2	TRBV18	TRBJ2-5
TGTGCCTGGGGCCAACAGTTTTACGAGCAGTACTTC	CAWGQQFYEQYF	12	.	.	TRBV30	TRBJ2-7
TGTGCCTGGAGTCCCCCCAACTACCCCACCGGGGAGCTGTTTTTT	CAWSPPNYPTGELFF	15	.	.	TRBV30	TRBJ2-2
TGTGCCACCAGCTCAGGGACGGGCTCCTACGAGCAGTACTTC	CATSSGTGSYEQYF	14	.	.	TRBV15	TRBJ2-7
TGTGCCAGCATACCCACGGGACTTCACACCGGGGAGCTGTTTTTT	CASIPTGLHTGELFF	15	.	.	TRBV6-6	TRBJ2-2
TGTGCCAGCTCCGTCGACCCCTACGAGCAGTACTTC	CASSVDPYEQYF	12	once	.	TRBV6-5	TRBJ2-7
TGTGCCAGCAGCACCTGGGGGGTAAGGCCCTACAATGAGCAGTTCTTC	CASSTWGVRPYNEQFF	16	.	.	TRBV5-4	TRBJ2-1
TGTGCCACACCGGACAGGGGGCCCAGGAGCTACACCTTC	CATPDRGPRSYTF	13	.	TRBD1	TRBV2	TRBJ1-2
TGTGCCAGCTCTTTGGGGGCGGGCACTGAAGCTTTCTTT	CASSLGAGTEAFF	13	.	.	TRBV2	TRBJ1-1
TGTGCCAGCAGCTTGGTCGCCGGGACTAGGGGCTACGAGCAGTACTTC	CASSLVAGTRGYEQYF	16	.	TRBD2	TRBV5-6	TRBJ2-7
TGCGCCAGCAGCCTCGGGACAGCAGCCGAAATCTATGGCTACACCTTC	CASSLGTAAEIYGYTF	16	.	TRBD1	TRBV4-1	TRBJ1-2
TGTGCCAGCAGCCAGTCGGGGGCAGTTAATGAAAAACTGTTTTTT	CASSQSGAVNEKLFF	15	.	.	TRBV7-3	TRBJ1-4
TGTGCCAGCAGCCAAGATCCCCCTAGCGGGAGGGTTATGGACACCGGGGAGCTGTTTTTT	CASSQDPPSGRVMDTGELFF	20	.	TRBD2	TRBV14	TRBJ2-2
TGTGCCAGCAGGGAGAATCAAGGACTGTTTTTT	CASRENQGLFF	11	.	.	TRBV2	TRBJ1-4
TGTGCCAGCGGGCTAGCTCGCTACAATGAGCAGTTCTTC	CASGLARYNEQFF	13	few	.	TRBV19	TRBJ2-1
TGTGCCAGCAGTTCACTTGCAGCTGGGGCCAACGTCCTGACTTTC	CASSSLAAGANVLTF	15	.	.	TRBV28	TRBJ2-6
TGTGCCAGCGCCACACCGGGACGAAATCACGACTATGGCTACACCTTC	CASATPGRNHDYGYTF	16	.	.	TRBV28	TRBJ1-2
TGTGCCAGTAGCCAAGACAGGGCGGGGACTGAAGCTTTCTTT	CASSQDRAGTEAFF	14	.	TRBD1	TRBV19	TRBJ1-1
TGTGCCATCAGTGGGGGAATAGAAACTAATGAAAAACTGTTTTTT	CAISGGIETNEKLFF	15	.	.	TRBV10-3	TRBJ1-4
TGTGCCAGCAGTTTGGTCAGTCTAAATTCACCCCTCCACTTT	CASSLVSLNSPLHF	14	.	.	TRBV28	TRBJ1-6
TGTGCCAGCAGTGAAATCGGGACAGTCGATTTAACCGGGACTAGTCCCTACGAGCAGTACTTC	CASSEIGTVDLTGTSPYEQYF	21	.	.	TRBV6-1	TRBJ2-7
TGTGCCAGCAGAGAGGACATCTCCTACGAGCAGTACTTC	CASREDISYEQYF	13	.	.	TRBV6-5	TRBJ2-7
TGTGCCAGCAGTGAACAAGGGACAGGGGTGTTTGAGACCCAGTACTTC	CASSEQGTGVFETQYF	16	.	TRBD1	TRBV28	TRBJ2-5
TGTGCCAGCAGTTACGCGACTAGCGGGGGGAATGAGCAGTTCTTC	CASSYATSGGNEQFF	15	.	TRBD2	TRBV6-5	TRBJ2-1
TGTGCCAGCAGTTACGACAGAAACTATAATTCACCCCTCCACTTT	CASSYDRNYNSPLHF	15	.	.	TRBV6-5	TRBJ1-6
TGTGCCAGCAGTGGCGACAGGGGGCCCGTGAGAACTGAAGCTTTCTTT	CASSGDRGPVRTEAFF	16	.	TRBD1	TRBV2	TRBJ1-1
TGTGCCAGCAGTCTATCACCAGGGCAAGGGCAGCCCCAGCATTTT	CASSLSPGQGQPQHF	15	.	.	TRBV28	TRBJ1-5
TGTGCCAGCAGTTCGTATCTCGCGGACGAAGCTTTCTTT	CASSSYLADEAFF	13	.	.	TRBV6-5	TRBJ1-1
TGCGCCAGCAGCTCCGCCGGGGCGAGCACAGATACGCAGTATTTT	CASSSAGASTDTQYF	15	.	.	TRBV5-1	TRBJ2-3
TGTGCCAGCAGTAGCCAGGGGGAAAGCAATCAGCCCCAGCATTTT	CASSSQGESNQPQHF	15	.	TRBD1	TRBV2	TRBJ1-5
TGTGCCAGCAGCACCGGGACTAGCGGCTCCTACGAGCAGTACTTC	CASSTGTSGSYEQYF	15	.	TRBD2	TRBV6-5	TRBJ2-7
TGTGCCAGCAGTCCCGGGACCCCTGGAAACACCATATATTTT	CASSPGTPGNTIYF	14	.	.	TRBV7-3	TRBJ1-3
TGTGCCTTGAGGAGGGACAGACCTTACGAGCAGTACTTC	CALRRDRPYEQYF	13	.	.	TRBV30	TRBJ2-7
TGTGCCAGCAGCTTAGCAGGGGGCTTCTATGGCTACACCTTC	CASSLAGGFYGYTF	14	.	TRBD1	TRBV11-2	TRBJ1-2
TGTGCCAGCAGCCAAGAAAGGGCGGGAGAGAACACTGAAGCTTTCTTT	CASSQERAGENTEAFF	16	.	.	TRBV4-2	TRBJ1-1
TGTGCCAGCAGTGAAGTCTTTAGTCCGATTGTGGATACGCAGTATTTT	CASSEVFSPIVDTQYF	16	.	.	TRBV6-1	TRBJ2-3